The T cell receptor (beta chain) under discussion was sequenced for a study of CD8+ T cells in alopecia areata. Notes on the study in general: Unlike in mice, where it was clearer, TCR sharing across patients was less clear, possibly HLA-related.

The V gene's germline CDR1 is SGDLS and CDR2 YYNGEE. The CDR3 totals 15 residues. The V end was cut by 0 bases, the J end by 4 bases, with 14 bases between. Treatment given: oral pan-JAK inhibitor, 5-10 mg twice daily. In its sample, this clone was seen a few times. Its antigen is currently unknown. Reverse transcription of extracted RNA yielded cDNA, which provided the sequencing template. The assay was immunoSEQ multiplex PCR, and TCRdb's table has in-frame clones only and misses some. The repertoire has 150,000 to 200,000 clones, about three fifths of them found once; the top ten carry more than 0.7%.

The TCR originated in a human donor with alopecia areata. This chain connects TRBV9 to TRBJ2-7; weak D call: TRBD2 (7 bases). The source material was CD4+ T cells sorted from blood, sampled at week 4, from a patient treated with tofacitinib. CDR3 loop: CASSVAGGSGYEQYF. In DNA, the CDR3 is TGTGCCAGCAGCGTAGCGGGGGGCTCGGGTTACGAGCAGTACTTC. Combining the CDR3 with reference TRBV9 and TRBJ2-7 gives the whole variable domain DSGVTQTPKHLITATGQRVTLRCSPRSGDLSVYWYQQSLDQGLQFLIQYYNGEERAKGNILERFSAQQFPDLHSELNLSSLELGDSALYFCASSVAGGSGYEQYFGPGTRLTVT.